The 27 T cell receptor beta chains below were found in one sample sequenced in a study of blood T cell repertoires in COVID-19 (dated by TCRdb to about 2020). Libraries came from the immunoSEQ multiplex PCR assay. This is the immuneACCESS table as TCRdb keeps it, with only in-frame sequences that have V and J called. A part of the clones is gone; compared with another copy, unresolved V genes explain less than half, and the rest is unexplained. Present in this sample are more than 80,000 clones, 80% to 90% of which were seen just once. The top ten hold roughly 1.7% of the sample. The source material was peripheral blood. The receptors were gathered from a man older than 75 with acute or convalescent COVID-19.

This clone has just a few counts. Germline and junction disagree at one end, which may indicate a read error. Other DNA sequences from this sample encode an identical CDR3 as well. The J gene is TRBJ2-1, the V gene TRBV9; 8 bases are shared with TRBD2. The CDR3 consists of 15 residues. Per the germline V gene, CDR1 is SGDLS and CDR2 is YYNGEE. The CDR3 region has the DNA TGTGCCAGCAGTGTAGAACTAGCGGAGTACAATGAGCAGTTCTTC. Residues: CASSVELAEYNEQFF.

The CDR3 DNA reads TGTGCCAGCAGCTCCACATACACCGGGGAGCTGTTTTTT. It encodes CASSSTYTGELFF. V and J are TRBV7-2 and TRBJ2-2; unclear D gene. V gave up 4 bases and J gave up 3 bases, with 6 bases separating them. Per the germline V gene, CDR1 is SGHTA and CDR2 is FQGNSA. The CDR3 runs 13 residues.

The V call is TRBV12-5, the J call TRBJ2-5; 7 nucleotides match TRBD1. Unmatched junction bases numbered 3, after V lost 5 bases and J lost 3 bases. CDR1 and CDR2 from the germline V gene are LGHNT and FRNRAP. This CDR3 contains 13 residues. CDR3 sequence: CASGAGTEETQYF. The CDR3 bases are TGTGCTAGTGGTGCCGGGACAGAAGAGACCCAGTACTTC. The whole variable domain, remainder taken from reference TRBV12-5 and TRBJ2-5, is DARVTQTPRHKVTEMGQEVTMRCQPILGHNTVFWYRQTMMQGLELLAYFRNRAPLDDSGMPKDRFSAEMPDATLATLKIQPSEPRDSAVYFCASGAGTEETQYFGPGTRLLVL.

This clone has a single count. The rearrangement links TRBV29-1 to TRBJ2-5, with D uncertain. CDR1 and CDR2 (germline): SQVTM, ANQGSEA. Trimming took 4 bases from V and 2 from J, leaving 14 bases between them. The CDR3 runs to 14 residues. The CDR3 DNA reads TGCAGCGTTGGCCACAGTAATGCACAAGAGACCCAGTACTTC. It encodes CSVGHSNAQETQYF.

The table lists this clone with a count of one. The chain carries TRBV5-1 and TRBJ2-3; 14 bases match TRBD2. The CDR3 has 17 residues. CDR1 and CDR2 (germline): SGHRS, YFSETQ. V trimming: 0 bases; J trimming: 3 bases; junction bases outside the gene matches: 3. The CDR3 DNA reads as TGCGCCAGCAGCTTGGGACTAGCGGGAGGGTCAACAGATACGCAGTATTTT. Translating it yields CASSLGLAGGSTDTQYF.

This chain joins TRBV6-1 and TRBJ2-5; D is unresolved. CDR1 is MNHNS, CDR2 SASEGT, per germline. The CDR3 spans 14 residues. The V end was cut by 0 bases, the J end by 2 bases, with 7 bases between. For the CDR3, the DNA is TGTGCCAGCAGTGAAGCGGGCAGACAAGAGACCCAGTACTTC. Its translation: CASSEAGRQETQYF.

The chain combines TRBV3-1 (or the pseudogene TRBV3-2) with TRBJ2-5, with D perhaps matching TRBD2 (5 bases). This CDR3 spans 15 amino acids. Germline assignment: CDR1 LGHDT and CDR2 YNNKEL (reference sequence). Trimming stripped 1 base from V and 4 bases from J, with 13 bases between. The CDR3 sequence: CASSQVHSAGETQYF. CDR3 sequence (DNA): TGTGCCAGCAGCCAAGTGCACAGTGCGGGAGAGACCCAGTACTTC.

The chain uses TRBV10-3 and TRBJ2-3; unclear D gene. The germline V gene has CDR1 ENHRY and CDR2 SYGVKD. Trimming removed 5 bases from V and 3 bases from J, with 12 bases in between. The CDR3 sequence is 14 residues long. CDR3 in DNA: TGTGCCATCAGTCAGCAGGATCCGACAGATACGCAGTATTTT. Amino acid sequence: CAISQQDPTDTQYF.

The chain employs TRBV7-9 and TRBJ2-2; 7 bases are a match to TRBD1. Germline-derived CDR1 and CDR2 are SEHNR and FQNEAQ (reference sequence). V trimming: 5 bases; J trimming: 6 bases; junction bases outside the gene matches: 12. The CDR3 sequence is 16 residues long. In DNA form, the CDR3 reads TGTGCCAGCAGCGGACGACAGGGAGATGGGTCCGGGGAGCTGTTTTTT. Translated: CASSGRQGDGSGELFF.

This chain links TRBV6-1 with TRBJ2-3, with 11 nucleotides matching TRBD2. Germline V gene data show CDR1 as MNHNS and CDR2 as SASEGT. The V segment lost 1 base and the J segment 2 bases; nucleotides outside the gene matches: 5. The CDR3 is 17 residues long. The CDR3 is CASSEGVAGGPTDTQYF. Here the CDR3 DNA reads TGTGCCAGCAGTGAAGGAGTAGCGGGAGGGCCCACAGATACGCAGTATTTT.

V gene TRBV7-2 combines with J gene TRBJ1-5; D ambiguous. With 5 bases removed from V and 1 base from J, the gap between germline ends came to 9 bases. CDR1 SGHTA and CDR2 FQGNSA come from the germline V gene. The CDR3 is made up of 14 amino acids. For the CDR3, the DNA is TGTGCCAGCAGCGCCGCGAGGAGCAATCAGCCCCAGCATTTT. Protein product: CASSAARSNQPQHF.

CDR3 sequence (DNA): TGTGCCAGCAGCGTAGACAGGGGGATGGCCGGGGAGCTGTTTTTT. Its protein product is CASSVDRGMAGELFF. The rearrangement links TRBV6-5 to TRBJ2-2; TRBD1 aligns across 9 bases. The germline gives CDR1 MNHEY, CDR2 SVGAGI. After removal of 6 bases from V and 6 bases from J, the junction contained 8 bases not matched to a gene. This CDR3 contains 15 residues.

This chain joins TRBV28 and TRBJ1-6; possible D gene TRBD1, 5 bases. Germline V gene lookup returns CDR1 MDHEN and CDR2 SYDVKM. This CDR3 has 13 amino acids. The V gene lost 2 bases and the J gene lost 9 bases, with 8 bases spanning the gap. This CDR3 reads CASSLGGSSPLHF. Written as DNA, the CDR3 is TGTGCCAGCAGTTTAGGGGGGAGTTCACCCCTCCACTTT.

The CDR3 sequence: CASRPSSGNEQFF. CDR3 nucleotide sequence: TGTGCCAGCAGACCCTCTAGTGGGAATGAGCAGTTCTTC. The chain has TRBV6-4 and TRBJ2-1; D not certain. The V and J ends lost 6 bases and 7 bases respectively, with 13 bases between them. This CDR3 contains 13 residues. The germline gives CDR1 MRHNA, CDR2 SNTAGT.

Written as DNA, the CDR3 is TGTGCCAGCGGGCTATGGACTAGCGGGAGCACAGATACGCAGTATTTT. Translated: CASGLWTSGSTDTQYF. The rearrangement links TRBV28 to TRBJ2-3, with 11 bases lining up with TRBD2. Trimming cost V 8 bases and J 0 bases; bases outside gene matches: 7. The germline gives CDR1 MDHEN, CDR2 SYDVKM. CDR3 length: 16 residues.

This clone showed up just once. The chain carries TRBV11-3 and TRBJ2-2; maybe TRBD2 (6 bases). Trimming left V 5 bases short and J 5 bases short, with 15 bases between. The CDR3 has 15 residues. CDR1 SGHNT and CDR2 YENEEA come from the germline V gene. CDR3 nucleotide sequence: TGTGCCAGCAGCCGAACGGAGGGGTATACCGGGGAGCTGTTTTTT. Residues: CASSRTEGYTGELFF.

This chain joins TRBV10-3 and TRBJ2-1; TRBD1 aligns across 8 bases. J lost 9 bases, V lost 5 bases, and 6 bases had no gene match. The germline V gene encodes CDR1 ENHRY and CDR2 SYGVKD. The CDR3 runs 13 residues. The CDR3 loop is CAISQGAQFEQFF. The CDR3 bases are TGTGCCATCAGTCAGGGGGCCCAATTTGAGCAGTTCTTC.

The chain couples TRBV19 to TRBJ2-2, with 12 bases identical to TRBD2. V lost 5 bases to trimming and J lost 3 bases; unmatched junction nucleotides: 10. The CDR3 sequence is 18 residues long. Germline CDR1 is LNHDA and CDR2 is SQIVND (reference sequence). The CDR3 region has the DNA TGTGCCAGTAGTTCCGACCTAGCGGGAGGGCCGTACACCGGGGAGCTGTTTTTT. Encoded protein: CASSSDLAGGPYTGELFF.

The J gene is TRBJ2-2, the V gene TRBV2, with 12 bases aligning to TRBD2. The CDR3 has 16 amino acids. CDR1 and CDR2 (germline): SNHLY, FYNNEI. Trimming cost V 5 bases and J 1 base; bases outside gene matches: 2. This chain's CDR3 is CASSTGLAGNTGELFF. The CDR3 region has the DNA TGTGCCAGCAGTACGGGACTAGCGGGGAACACCGGGGAGCTGTTTTTT.

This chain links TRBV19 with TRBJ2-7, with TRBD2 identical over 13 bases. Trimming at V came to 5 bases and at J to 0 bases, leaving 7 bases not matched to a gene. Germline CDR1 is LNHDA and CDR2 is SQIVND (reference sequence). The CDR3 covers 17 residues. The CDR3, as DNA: TGTGCCAGTAGTTTCAGGACTAGCGGGAGACCCTCCTACGAGCAGTACTTC. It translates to CASSFRTSGRPSYEQYF.

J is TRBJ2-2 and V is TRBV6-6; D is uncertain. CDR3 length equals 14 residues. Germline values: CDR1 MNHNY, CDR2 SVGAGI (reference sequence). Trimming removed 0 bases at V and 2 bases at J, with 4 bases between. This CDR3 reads CASSYSGNTGELFF. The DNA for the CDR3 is TGTGCCAGCAGTTACTCCGGTAACACCGGGGAGCTGTTTTTT.

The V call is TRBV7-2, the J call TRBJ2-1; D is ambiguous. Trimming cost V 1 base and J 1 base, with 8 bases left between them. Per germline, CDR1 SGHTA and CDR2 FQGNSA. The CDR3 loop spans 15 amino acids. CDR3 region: CASSLDAGSYNEQFF. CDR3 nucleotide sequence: TGTGCCAGCAGCTTAGACGCCGGGTCCTACAATGAGCAGTTCTTC.

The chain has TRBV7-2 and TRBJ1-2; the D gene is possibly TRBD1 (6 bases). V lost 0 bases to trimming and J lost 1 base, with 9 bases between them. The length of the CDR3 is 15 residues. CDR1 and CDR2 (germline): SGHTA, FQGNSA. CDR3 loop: CASSLARTVNYGYTF. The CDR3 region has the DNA TGTGCCAGCAGCTTAGCGCGGACAGTTAACTATGGCTACACCTTC.

CDR3 DNA sequence: TGTGCCAGCAGCCAAGAAACGGGGAGCAATCAGCCCCAGCATTTT. Translation gives CASSQETGSNQPQHF. The J gene is TRBJ1-5, the V gene TRBV4-2; D unclear. The CDR3 extends over 15 amino acids. V was shortened by 0 bases and J by 1 base, with 7 bases between the two germline ends. The germline V gene has CDR1 LGHNA and CDR2 YNFKEQ.

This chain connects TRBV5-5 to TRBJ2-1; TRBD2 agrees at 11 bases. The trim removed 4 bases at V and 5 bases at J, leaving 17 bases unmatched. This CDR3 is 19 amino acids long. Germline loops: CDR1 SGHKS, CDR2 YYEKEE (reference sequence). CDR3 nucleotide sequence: TGTGCCAGCAGCAACCCGGGACAAAAGACTAGCGGGATAAACAATGAGCAGTTCTTC. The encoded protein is CASSNPGQKTSGINNEQFF.

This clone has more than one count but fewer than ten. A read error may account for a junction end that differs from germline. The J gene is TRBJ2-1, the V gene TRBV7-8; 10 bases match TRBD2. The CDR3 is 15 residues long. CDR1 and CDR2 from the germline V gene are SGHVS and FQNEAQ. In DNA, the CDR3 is TGTGCCAGCAGTTTAGCGGGAGGTGATTACAATGAGCAGTTCTTC. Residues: CASSLAGGDYNEQFF.

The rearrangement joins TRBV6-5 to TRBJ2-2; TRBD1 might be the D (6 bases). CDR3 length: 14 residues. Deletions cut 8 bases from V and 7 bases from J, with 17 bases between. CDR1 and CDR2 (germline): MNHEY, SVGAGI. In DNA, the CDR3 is TGTGCCAGCTACTACCCCGAGGGGGTCGGGGAGCTGTTTTTT. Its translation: CASYYPEGVGELFF.